This is a list of T cell receptor beta chains from one sample in a study of shared clonotypes between healthy human individuals. Assay used: immunoSEQ multiplex PCR; TCRdb lists only in-frame clones, some missing. The data contain around 430,000 clones, roughly 80% of them singletons. Sequenced sample: PBMCs. The source is a woman aged 40 to 50 in good health. Some clones in this sample may be carry-over from other donors' samples. CDR3s include the opening cysteine and the closing phenylalanine or tryptophan. A D gene is named only where the DNA matches it firmly. Only some rows state a clone size, as once, few, many or a class for expanded clones.

size: once; V: TRBV18; D: -; J: TRBJ2-7; DNA: TGTGCCAGCTCACCCGCAGGGGCCGGCTACGAGCAGTACTTC; CDR3: CASSPAGAGYEQYF
size: -; V: TRBV7-2; D: TRBD1; J: TRBJ2-5; DNA: TGTGCCAGCAGCAAACAGACAGGGGGGCGGGAGGAGACCCAGTACTTC; CDR3: CASSKQTGGREETQYF
size: -; V: TRBV6-1; D: -; J: TRBJ1-5; DNA: TGTGCCAGCAGTGAACAGGGGTGGAATCAGCCCCAGCATTTT; CDR3: CASSEQGWNQPQHF
size: many; V: TRBV7-9; D: -; J: TRBJ2-3; DNA: TGTGCCAGCAGCTTCCAAGGCCTGGACACAGATACGCAGTATTTT; CDR3: CASSFQGLDTDTQYF
size: -; V: TRBV27; D: -; J: TRBJ1-5; DNA: TGTGCCAGCAGTCATATGGGGGTGGGCAGTCTGAATCAGCCCCAGCATTTT; CDR3: CASSHMGVGSLNQPQHF
size: -; V: TRBV19; D: TRBD2; J: TRBJ2-7; DNA: TGTGCCAGTAGTCAGGCGGGACTAGCGGGAGGGCTAGCCTACGAGCAGTACTTC; CDR3: CASSQAGLAGGLAYEQYF
size: once; V: TRBV28; D: TRBD1; J: TRBJ1-5; DNA: TGTGCCAGCAGGGCAGGGGGCCTTCAGCCCCAGCATTTT; CDR3: CASRAGGLQPQHF
size: -; V: TRBV7-9; D: -; J: TRBJ2-5; DNA: TGTGCCAGCAGCTTGGGGCTCGCGGAAGAGACCCAGTACTTC; CDR3: CASSLGLAEETQYF
size: -; V: TRBV29-1; D: -; J: TRBJ2-7; DNA: TGCAGCGTTGTTGACAGTCCCTACGAGCAGTACTTC; CDR3: CSVVDSPYEQYF
size: -; V: TRBV1; D: -; J: TRBJ2-3; DNA: TGCACCAGCAGCCAAGGGGATACGCAGTATTTT; CDR3: CTSSQGDTQYF
size: -; V: TRBV29-1; D: -; J: TRBJ2-1; DNA: TGCAGCGTTGGGACTCAATACAATGAGCAGTTCTTC; CDR3: CSVGTQYNEQFF
size: once; V: TRBV5-1; D: TRBD2; J: TRBJ2-5; DNA: TGCGCCAGCAGCTTGGTCGGACTAGCGGGATCCCGTGGGGAGACCCAGTACTTC; CDR3: CASSLVGLAGSRGETQYF
size: -; V: TRBV15; D: -; J: TRBJ2-7; DNA: TGTGCCACCAGCATCGTCAGAGGCGAGCAGTACTTC; CDR3: CATSIVRGEQYF
size: -; V: TRBV25-1; D: -; J: TRBJ2-1; DNA: TGTGCCAGCGGGAAGGGGCAACTATTCTACAATGAGCAGTTCTTC; CDR3: CASGKGQLFYNEQFF
size: many; V: TRBV29-1; D: TRBD2; J: TRBJ2-2; DNA: TGCAGCGTTTTATCGTCTAGCGGGGCCCGCGGGGAGCTGTTTTTT; CDR3: CSVLSSSGARGELFF
size: -; V: TRBV2; D: -; J: TRBJ2-3; DNA: TGTGCCAGCAGTGCCTCGCGCCGCGGTGCTGATACGCAGTATTTT; CDR3: CASSASRRGADTQYF
size: -; V: TRBV5-6; D: TRBD2; J: TRBJ2-1; DNA: TGTGCCAGCAGCTTGCTGACTAGCGGGAGTAATGAGCAGTTCTTC; CDR3: CASSLLTSGSNEQFF
size: -; V: TRBV6-1; D: -; J: TRBJ2-3; DNA: TGTGCCAGCAGTGAAGCGTTGGCTAGCGGCACAGATACGCAGTATTTT; CDR3: CASSEALASGTDTQYF
size: -; V: TRBV28; D: -; J: TRBJ1-2; DNA: TGTGCCAGCAGTACCCCCCGGGCCGTGGTAGGCTACACCTTC; CDR3: CASSTPRAVVGYTF
size: few; V: TRBV5-1; D: -; J: TRBJ1-1; DNA: TGCGCCAGCAGCTTGGATGGGGGTAGGGTAGCTTTCTTT; CDR3: CASSLDGGRVAFF
size: -; V: TRBV28; D: -; J: TRBJ2-7; DNA: TGTGCCAGCAGCATTGGAGGTCGTTTCACCTACGAGCAGTACTTC; CDR3: CASSIGGRFTYEQYF
size: -; V: TRBV27; D: -; J: TRBJ2-4; DNA: TGTGCCAGCAGGACACAGGGAGCCTCGAACATTCAGTACTTC; CDR3: CASRTQGASNIQYF
size: -; V: TRBV28; D: TRBD2; J: TRBJ2-5; DNA: TGTGCCAGCAGCAAACTAGCGATCACTGGGGGGCAAGAGACCCAGTACTTC; CDR3: CASSKLAITGGQETQYF
size: -; V: TRBV5-3; D: -; J: TRBJ2-7; DNA: TGTGCCAGAAGCTTTCCCGAGGGGTGGGGGTTTTACGAGCAGTACTTC; CDR3: CARSFPEGWGFYEQYF
size: -; V: TRBV15; D: -; J: TRBJ2-3; DNA: TGTGCCACCGGAGCCGGCGATGTGGGCACAGATACGCAGTATTTT; CDR3: CATGAGDVGTDTQYF
size: -; V: TRBV27; D: -; J: TRBJ2-3; DNA: TGTGCCAGCAGTTTAGTACCCCCACTCCCAGATACGCAGTATTTT; CDR3: CASSLVPPLPDTQYF
size: -; V: TRBV19; D: -; J: TRBJ1-4; DNA: TGTGCCAGTAGACCCTTGGGGGTAGGAAGTGAAAAACTGTTTTTT; CDR3: CASRPLGVGSEKLFF
size: -; V: TRBV2; D: TRBD2; J: TRBJ2-7; DNA: TGTGCCAGCATCACCGGGAGGGCCGTGGGTTACGAGCAGTACTTC; CDR3: CASITGRAVGYEQYF
size: -; V: TRBV18; D: TRBD1; J: TRBJ1-2; DNA: TGTGCCAGCTCACTTGAGGGACAGGGAAACTATGGCTACACCTTC; CDR3: CASSLEGQGNYGYTF
size: many; V: TRBV9; D: TRBD1; J: TRBJ2-2; DNA: TGTGCCAGCAGCGAAACACCGGGACAGACCGGGGAGCTGTTTTTT; CDR3: CASSETPGQTGELFF
size: many; V: TRBV5-4; D: -; J: TRBJ2-7; DNA: TGTGCCAGCAGCTGGGGGGCTTACGAGCAGTACTTC; CDR3: CASSWGAYEQYF
size: -; V: TRBV7-9; D: -; J: TRBJ1-1; DNA: TGTGCCAGCAGCTCACGGACCCTAAAGTCTGAAGCTTTCTTT; CDR3: CASSSRTLKSEAFF
size: -; V: TRBV30; D: -; J: TRBJ1-2; DNA: TGTGCCTGGAGTCAGGCCGGGCTTGGCTACACCTTC; CDR3: CAWSQAGLGYTF
size: -; V: TRBV11-2; D: TRBD2; J: TRBJ2-7; DNA: TGTGCCAGCAGCTTAACTAGCGGGAGATACGAGCAGTACTTC; CDR3: CASSLTSGRYEQYF
size: -; V: TRBV27; D: -; J: TRBJ2-7; DNA: TGTGCCAGCAGTTCACCAGGGAAAACAACCTACGAGCAGTACTTC; CDR3: CASSSPGKTTYEQYF
size: -; V: TRBV7-9; D: -; J: TRBJ2-1; DNA: TGTGCCAGCAGCAACCGGCCGGTGACCTACAATGAGCAGTTCTTC; CDR3: CASSNRPVTYNEQFF
size: few; V: TRBV4-2; D: TRBD2; J: TRBJ2-5; DNA: TGTGCCAGCAGCCAAGTACTAGCGCCCCAAGAGACCCAGTACTTC; CDR3: CASSQVLAPQETQYF
size: -; V: TRBV28; D: -; J: TRBJ1-3; DNA: TGTGCCAGCAGTTCCCTTTCCTCTGGAAACACCATATATTTT; CDR3: CASSSLSSGNTIYF
size: -; V: TRBV27; D: -; J: TRBJ1-1; DNA: TGTGCCAGCAGTCCAGACCCAGGAGGGGCTGCTTCTGAAGCTTTCTTC; CDR3: CASSPDPGGAASEAFF
size: -; V: TRBV27; D: -; J: TRBJ1-1; DNA: TGTGCCAGCAGTTTTGGGGGGGGCGGGGGCACTGAAGCTTTCTTT; CDR3: CASSFGGGGGTEAFF
size: -; V: TRBV11-2; D: -; J: TRBJ2-6; DNA: TGTGCCAGCAGCGCATATCAACTCTCTGGGGCCAACGTCCTGACTTTC; CDR3: CASSAYQLSGANVLTF
size: -; V: TRBV19; D: -; J: TRBJ2-6; DNA: TGTGCCAGTAGTATGCCCGGGGTTGGGGCCAACGTCCTGACTTTC; CDR3: CASSMPGVGANVLTF
size: -; V: TRBV5-8; D: -; J: TRBJ2-7; DNA: TGTGCCAGCCCCCGAGGGGGTAGACTCTACGAGCAGTACTTC; CDR3: CASPRGGRLYEQYF
size: -; V: TRBV4-2; D: -; J: TRBJ2-7; DNA: TGTGCCAGCAGCCAAGATCGTGCCTACGAGCAGCACTTC; CDR3: CASSQDRAYEQHF
size: -; V: TRBV30; D: TRBD1; J: TRBJ1-4; DNA: TGTGCCTGGAGCCTAGAGACAGGGGGCGTTTGGCCAACTAATGAAAAACTGTTTTTT; CDR3: CAWSLETGGVWPTNEKLFF
size: once; V: TRBV9; D: -; J: TRBJ1-1; DNA: TGTGCCAGCAGCGTAGTCGATGGCACTGAAGCTTTCTTT; CDR3: CASSVVDGTEAFF
size: many; V: TRBV19; D: TRBD2; J: TRBJ2-7; DNA: TGTGCCAGTAGGTCGGGGGGGCTGAAATCATACGAGCAGTACTTC; CDR3: CASRSGGLKSYEQYF
size: -; V: TRBV18; D: -; J: TRBJ2-2; DNA: TGTGCCAGCTCTGCTCAAGGAGGGGTGACCGGGGAGCTGTTTTTT; CDR3: CASSAQGGVTGELFF
size: -; V: TRBV28; D: -; J: TRBJ1-2; DNA: TGTGCCAGCAGTTTATACCAGGGGCGGGGAGGTGGCTACACCTTC; CDR3: CASSLYQGRGGGYTF
size: -; V: TRBV29-1; D: -; J: TRBJ1-3; DNA: TGCAGCGTTGCTATTGCGGCAGCTGGAAACACCATATATTTT; CDR3: CSVAIAAAGNTIYF
size: -; V: TRBV6-1; D: -; J: TRBJ2-7; DNA: TGTGCCAGCGAGCCTAGAGAAACCTACGAGCAGTACTTC; CDR3: CASEPRETYEQYF
size: -; V: TRBV11-3; D: -; J: TRBJ2-7; DNA: TGTGCCAGCAGCTTCGACCCTACTAGTTCCTACGAGCAGTACTTC; CDR3: CASSFDPTSSYEQYF
size: once; V: TRBV5-1; D: TRBD1; J: TRBJ2-2; DNA: TGCGCCAGCGTAGGGACAGGCACCACCGGGGAGCTGTTTTTT; CDR3: CASVGTGTTGELFF
size: -; V: TRBV18; D: -; J: TRBJ1-1; DNA: TGTGCCAGCTCACCACCGTCTTTGGGCACTGAAGCTTTCTTT; CDR3: CASSPPSLGTEAFF
size: -; V: TRBV18; D: -; J: TRBJ2-3; DNA: TGTGCCAGCTCAGCAGCAGATACGCAGTATTTT; CDR3: CASSAADTQYF
size: -; V: TRBV11-3; D: TRBD2; J: TRBJ2-5; DNA: TGTGCCAGCAGCTTAGGCGGGAGGGCCCAAGAGACCCAGTACTTC; CDR3: CASSLGGRAQETQYF
size: -; V: TRBV7-3; D: -; J: TRBJ2-3; DNA: TGTGCCAGCAGCCCTGACCTAGCGTCAGATACGCAGTATTTT; CDR3: CASSPDLASDTQYF